The 10 T cell receptor beta chains reported below all come from one sample, sequenced in a study of cytomegalovirus exposure and HLA in healthy donors. The PCR employed 60 Vbeta primers together with 13 Jbeta primers. Sequencing was performed with immunoSEQ multiplex PCR; in TCRdb, only in-frame clones are kept and a portion is missing. The repertoire consists of roughly 99,000 clones, with approximately 79% occurring once and the leading ten covering approximately 2.2%. The sample was PBMCs. Receptors originate from a man between 18 and 35 years old in good health and CMV-seronegative.

This chain links TRBV28 with TRBJ2-2; D is perhaps TRBD1 (6 bases). Trimming took 6 bases from V and 0 from J, leaving 14 bases between them. CDR3 length equals 16 residues. Germline CDR1 and CDR2: MDHEN and SYDVKM. CDR3 sequence reads: CASRGVGGPNTGELFF. Here the CDR3 DNA reads TGTGCCAGCAGGGGTGTTGGGGGCCCGAACACCGGGGAGCTGTTTTTT.

The genes are TRBV10-2 and TRBJ1-2, with D possibly matching TRBD1 (6 bases). This CDR3 is built from 12 residues. From germline, CDR1 is WSHSY and CDR2 SAAADI. V lost 8 bases and J 4 bases, leaving 11 bases between the germline ends. CDR3 DNA: TGCGCCAGCGGGGACATACTCTATGGCTACACCTTC. Translation gives CASGDILYGYTF.

The V and J genes are TRBV20-1 and TRBJ2-1; 7 positions match TRBD2. Unmatched junction bases numbered 6, after V lost 3 bases and J lost 16 bases. This CDR3 spans 10 amino acids. Germline V gene sequence: CDR1 DFQATT, CDR2 SNEGSKA (reference sequence). The CDR3 nucleotides read TGCAGTGCTAGCAGGACTAGTGTTTTCTTC. Encoded protein: CSASRTSVFF.

V gene TRBV2 combines with J gene TRBJ2-7; possible D gene TRBD1, 7 bases. This CDR3 contains 14 residues. CDR1 is SNHLY and CDR2 is FYNNEI in the germline V gene. Trimming cost V 6 bases and J 4 bases, with 16 bases left between them. CDR3 loop: CASRGGTGVYEQYF. In DNA, the CDR3 is TGTGCCAGCAGGGGGGGTACAGGGGTGTACGAGCAGTACTTC.

The genes are TRBV4-2 and TRBJ1-5; TRBD1 might be the D (6 bases). The germline CDR1 and CDR2 sequences are LGHNA and YNFKEQ. The CDR3 is 16 amino acids. V was shortened by 1 base and J by 4 bases, with 14 bases between the two germline ends. DNA of the CDR3: TGTGCCAGCAGCCAAGCGACAGGCCCCGATAATCAGCCCCAGCATTTT. Its protein product is CASSQATGPDNQPQHF.

The chain couples TRBV5-1 to TRBJ2-7, with 7 bases identical to TRBD1. Germline values: CDR1 SGHRS, CDR2 YFSETQ. The V segment lost 1 base and the J segment 0 bases; nucleotides outside the gene matches: 7. This CDR3 comprises 16 residues. CDR3 amino acids: CASSLSVTGSSYEQYF. The DNA for the CDR3 is TGCGCCAGCAGCTTGTCTGTGACAGGGAGCTCCTACGAGCAGTACTTC.

The chain uses TRBV18 and TRBJ2-1; D gene unclear. Per germline, CDR1 KGHSH and CDR2 LQKENI. CDR3 size: 14 residues. V was trimmed by 0 bases and J by 4 bases, leaving 7 bases between them. The CDR3 nucleotides read TGTGCCAGCTCACCACCCGGTGCATACAATGAGCAGTTCTTC. Translating it yields CASSPPGAYNEQFF.

The chain joins TRBV5-1 to TRBJ2-1; TRBD2 is a possible D gene (5 bases). The V gene's germline CDR1 is SGHRS and CDR2 YFSETQ. V dropped 4 bases and J dropped 6 bases, with 29 bases sitting between them. The CDR3 is made up of 19 amino acids. The CDR3 region is CASSIYLTEEAANGNEQFF. CDR3 nucleotide sequence: TGCGCCAGCAGCATCTATCTTACAGAGGAGGCGGCTAATGGCAATGAGCAGTTCTTC.

This clone has a single count. The chain uses TRBV4-3 and TRBJ1-2; a possible D gene is TRBD1 (6 bases). This CDR3 comprises 16 residues. The germline V and J ends were trimmed by 4 bases and 5 bases, with 20 bases remaining between them. CDR1 is LGHNA, CDR2 YSLEER, per germline. The CDR3 coding sequence is TGCGCCAGCAGCCCAAATCTTCAGGGGACCAGGTATGGCTACACCTTC. Protein: CASSPNLQGTRYGYTF.

This clone was counted a single time. The chain joins TRBV2 to TRBJ2-7; D ambiguous. Germline CDR1 and CDR2: SNHLY and FYNNEI. Trimming stripped 2 bases from V and 3 bases from J, with 14 bases between. CDR3 length equals 15 residues. CDR3 amino acids: CASSERGGDYYEQYF. CDR3 DNA sequence: TGTGCCAGCAGTGAAAGAGGCGGAGATTACTACGAGCAGTACTTC.